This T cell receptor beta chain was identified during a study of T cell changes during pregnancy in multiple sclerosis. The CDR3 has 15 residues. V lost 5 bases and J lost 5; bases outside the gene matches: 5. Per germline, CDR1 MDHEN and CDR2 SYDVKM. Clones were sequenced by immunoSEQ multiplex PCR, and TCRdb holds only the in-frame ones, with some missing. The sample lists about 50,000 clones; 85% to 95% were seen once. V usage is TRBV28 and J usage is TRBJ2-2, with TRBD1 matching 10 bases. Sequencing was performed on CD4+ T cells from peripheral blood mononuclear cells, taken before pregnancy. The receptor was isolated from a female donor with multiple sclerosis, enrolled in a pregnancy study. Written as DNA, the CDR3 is TGTGCCAGCAGTGTACCGGGACAGGGGACCGGGGAGCTGTTTTTT. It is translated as CASSVPGQGTGELFF. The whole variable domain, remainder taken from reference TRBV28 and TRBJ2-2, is DVKVTQSSRYLVKRTGEKVFLECVQDMDHENMFWYRQDPGLGLRLIYFSYDVKMKEKGDIPEGYSVSREKKERFSLILESASTNQTSMYLCASSVPGQGTGELFFGEGSRLTVL.